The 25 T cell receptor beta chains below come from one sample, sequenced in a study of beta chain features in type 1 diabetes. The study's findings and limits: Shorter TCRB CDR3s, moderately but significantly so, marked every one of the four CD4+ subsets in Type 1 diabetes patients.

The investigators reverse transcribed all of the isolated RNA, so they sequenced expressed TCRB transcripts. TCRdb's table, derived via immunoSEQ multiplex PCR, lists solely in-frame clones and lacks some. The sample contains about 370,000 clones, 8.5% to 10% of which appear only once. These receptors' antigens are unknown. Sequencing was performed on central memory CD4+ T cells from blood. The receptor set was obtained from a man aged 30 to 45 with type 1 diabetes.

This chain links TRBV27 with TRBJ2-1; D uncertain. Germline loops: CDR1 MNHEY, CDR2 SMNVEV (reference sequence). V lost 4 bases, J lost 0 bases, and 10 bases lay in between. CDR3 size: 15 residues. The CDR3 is CASSSPESSYNEQFF. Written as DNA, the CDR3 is TGTGCCAGCAGTTCCCCCGAGAGCTCCTACAATGAGCAGTTCTTC.

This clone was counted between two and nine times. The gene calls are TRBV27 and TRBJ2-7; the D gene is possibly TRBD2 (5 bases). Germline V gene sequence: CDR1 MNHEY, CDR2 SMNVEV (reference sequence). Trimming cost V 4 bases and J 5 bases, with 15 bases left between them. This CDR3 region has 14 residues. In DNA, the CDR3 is TGTGCCAGCAGTTCAATTCGAGGGAGCGACGAGCAGTACTTC. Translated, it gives CASSSIRGSDEQYF.

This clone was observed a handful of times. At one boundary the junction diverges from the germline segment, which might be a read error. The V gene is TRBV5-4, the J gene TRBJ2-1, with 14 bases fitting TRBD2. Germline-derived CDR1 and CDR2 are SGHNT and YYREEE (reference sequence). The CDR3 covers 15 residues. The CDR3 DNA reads TGCGCCAGCAGCCTCCGGACTAGCGGGAGGAATGAGCAGTTCTTC. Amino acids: CASSLRTSGRNEQFF.

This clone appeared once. The CDR3 nucleotides are TGTGCCAGCTCACCCCCCCCGGAGGGAGAGACCCAGTACTTC. Its protein is CASSPPPEGETQYF. The V and J genes are TRBV18 and TRBJ2-5; D might be TRBD2 (6 bases). Germline V gene sequence: CDR1 KGHSH, CDR2 LQKENI. CDR3 length: 14 amino acids. V was clipped by 3 bases and J by 4 bases, with 12 bases between them.

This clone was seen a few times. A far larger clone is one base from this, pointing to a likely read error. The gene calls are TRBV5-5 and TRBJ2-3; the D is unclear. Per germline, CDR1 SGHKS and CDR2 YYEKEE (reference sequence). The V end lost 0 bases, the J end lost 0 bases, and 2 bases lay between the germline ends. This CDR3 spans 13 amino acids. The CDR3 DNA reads TGTGCCAGCAGCTTGGATAGCACAGATACGCAGTATTTT. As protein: CASSLDSTDTQYF.

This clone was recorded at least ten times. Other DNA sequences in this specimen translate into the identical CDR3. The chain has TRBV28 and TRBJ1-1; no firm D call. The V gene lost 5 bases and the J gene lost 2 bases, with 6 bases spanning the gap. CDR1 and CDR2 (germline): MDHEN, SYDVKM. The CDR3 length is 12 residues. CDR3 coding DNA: TGTGCCAGCAGTCCCCTTAACACTGAAGCTTTCTTT. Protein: CASSPLNTEAFF. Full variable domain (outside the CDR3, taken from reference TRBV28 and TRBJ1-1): DVKVTQSSRYLVKRTGEKVFLECVQDMDHENMFWYRQDPGLGLRLIYFSYDVKMKEKGDIPEGYSVSREKKERFSLILESASTNQTSMYLCASSPLNTEAFFGQGTRLTVV.

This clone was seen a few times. The CDR3 sequence: CSVEIRNLAQYF. CDR3 nucleotide sequence: TGCAGCGTTGAAATCCGTAACCTGGCCCAGTACTTC. V is TRBV29-1 and J is TRBJ2-5; D is ambiguous. Germline V CDR1 and CDR2: SQVTM, ANQGSEA. The CDR3 length is 12 residues. Trimming pared 2 bases from V and 9 bases from J, leaving 13 bases between.

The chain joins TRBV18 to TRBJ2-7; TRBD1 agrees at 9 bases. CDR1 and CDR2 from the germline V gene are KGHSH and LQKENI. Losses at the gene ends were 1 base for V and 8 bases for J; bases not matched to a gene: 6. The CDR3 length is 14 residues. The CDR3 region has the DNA TGTGCCAGCTCACCACTGGGACAGGGTCTCCAGCAGTACTTC. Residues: CASSPLGQGLQQYF.

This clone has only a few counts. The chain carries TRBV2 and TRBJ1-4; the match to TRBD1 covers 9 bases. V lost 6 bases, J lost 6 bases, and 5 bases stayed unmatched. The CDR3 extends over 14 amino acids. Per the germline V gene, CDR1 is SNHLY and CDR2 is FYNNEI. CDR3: CASRDRGTDEKLFF. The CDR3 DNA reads TGTGCCAGCAGGGACAGGGGAACCGATGAAAAACTGTTTTTT. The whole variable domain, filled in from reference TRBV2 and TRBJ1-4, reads EPEVTQTPSHQVTQMGQEVILRCVPISNHLYFYWYRQILGQKVEFLVSFYNNEISEKSEIFDDQFSVERPDGSNFTLKIRSTKLEDSAMYFCASRDRGTDEKLFFGSGTQLSVL.

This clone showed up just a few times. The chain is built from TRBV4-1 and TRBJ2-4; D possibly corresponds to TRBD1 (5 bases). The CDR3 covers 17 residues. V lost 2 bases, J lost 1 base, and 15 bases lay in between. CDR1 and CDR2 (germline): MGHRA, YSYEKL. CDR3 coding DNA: TGCGCCAGCAGCCAAATAGGGGCTTCAGCGGCCAAAAACATTCAGTACTTC. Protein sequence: CASSQIGASAAKNIQYF.

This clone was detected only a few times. The CDR3 DNA follows: TGTGCCAGCAGTTCACAACAGGAATTAACACTGAAAGCTTTCTTT. Translating it yields CASSSQQELTLKAFF. The rearrangement joins TRBV27 to TRBJ1-1; tentative D call: TRBD1 (5 bases). Germline V CDR1 and CDR2: MNHEY, SMNVEV (reference sequence). This CDR3 comprises 15 residues. V dropped 4 bases and J dropped 9 bases, with 21 bases sitting between them.

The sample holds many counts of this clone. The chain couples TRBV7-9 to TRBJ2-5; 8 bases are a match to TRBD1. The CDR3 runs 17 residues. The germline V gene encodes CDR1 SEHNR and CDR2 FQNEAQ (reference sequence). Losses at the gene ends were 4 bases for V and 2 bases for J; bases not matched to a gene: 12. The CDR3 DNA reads TGTGCCAGCAGCTCATCTGGAGGGGACAGGCTACAAGAGACCCAGTACTTC. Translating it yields CASSSSGGDRLQETQYF.

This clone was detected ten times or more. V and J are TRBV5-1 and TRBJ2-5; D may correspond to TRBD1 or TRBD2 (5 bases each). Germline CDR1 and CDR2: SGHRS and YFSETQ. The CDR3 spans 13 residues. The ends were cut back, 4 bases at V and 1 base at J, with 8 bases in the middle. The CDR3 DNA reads TGCGCCAGCAGCGGGGACGCCCAAGAGACCCAGTACTTC. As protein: CASSGDAQETQYF. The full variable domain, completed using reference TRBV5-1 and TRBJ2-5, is KAGVTQTPRYLIKTRGQQVTLSCSPISGHRSVSWYQQTPGQGLQFLFEYFSETQRNKGNFPGRFSGRQFSNSRSEMNVSTLELGDSALYLCASSGDAQETQYFGPGTRLLVL.

The DNA of the CDR3 is TGTGCCAGCAGCTTACCCGTTGGGGCCGTGTACGAGCAGTACTTC. Amino acid sequence: CASSLPVGAVYEQYF. The V gene is TRBV7-2, the J gene TRBJ2-7, with a tentative D call TRBD1 (5 bases). CDR3 length equals 15 residues. V was clipped by 2 bases and J by 4 bases, with 15 bases between them. Germline CDR1 SGHTA, CDR2 FQGNSA.

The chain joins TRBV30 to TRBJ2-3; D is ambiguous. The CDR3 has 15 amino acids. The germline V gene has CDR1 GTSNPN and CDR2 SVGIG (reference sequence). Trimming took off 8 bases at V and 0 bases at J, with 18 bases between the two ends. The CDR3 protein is CAGSRASTSTDTQYF. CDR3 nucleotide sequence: TGTGCCGGGTCACGAGCGTCCACTAGCACAGATACGCAGTATTTT. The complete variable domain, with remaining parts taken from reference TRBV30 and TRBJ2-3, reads SQTIHQWPATLVQPVGSPLSLECTVEGTSNPNLYWYRQAAGRGLQLLFYSVGIGQISSEVPQNLSASRPQDRQFILSSKKLLLSDSGFYLCAGSRASTSTDTQYFGPGTRLTVL.

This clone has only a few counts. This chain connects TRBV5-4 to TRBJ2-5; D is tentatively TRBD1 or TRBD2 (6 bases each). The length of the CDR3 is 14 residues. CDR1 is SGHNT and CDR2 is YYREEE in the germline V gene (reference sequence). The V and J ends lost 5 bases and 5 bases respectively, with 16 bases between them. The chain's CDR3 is CASSQQGGGETQYF. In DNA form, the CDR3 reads TGTGCCAGCAGTCAACAGGGAGGAGGGGAGACCCAGTACTTC.

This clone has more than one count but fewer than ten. This CDR3 reads CASRSQDRVGYGYTF. CDR3 in DNA: TGTGCCAGCAGATCCCAGGACAGGGTGGGCTATGGCTACACCTTC. The chain employs TRBV27 and TRBJ1-2; TRBD1 matches 8 bases. The CDR3 sequence is 15 residues long. V gave up 6 bases and J gave up 4 bases; unmatched junction bases: 10. In germline, CDR1 is MNHEY, CDR2 SMNVEV (reference sequence).

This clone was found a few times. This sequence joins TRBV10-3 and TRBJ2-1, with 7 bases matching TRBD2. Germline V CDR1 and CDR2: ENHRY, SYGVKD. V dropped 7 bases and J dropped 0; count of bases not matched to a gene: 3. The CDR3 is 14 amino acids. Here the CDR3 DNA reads TGTGCCATCACTGTAGCGGGCTCCTACAATGAGCAGTTCTTC. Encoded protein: CAITVAGSYNEQFF.

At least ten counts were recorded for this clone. Here the CDR3 reads CASSLLGGSSYNEQFF. The CDR3 DNA follows: TGCGCCAGCAGCTTGCTCGGTGGGAGCTCCTACAATGAGCAGTTCTTC. The rearrangement joins TRBV5-1 to TRBJ2-1; weak D call: TRBD2 (5 bases). Germline loops: CDR1 SGHRS, CDR2 YFSETQ. Trimming cost V 1 base and J 0 bases, with 11 bases left between them. The CDR3 runs to 16 residues.

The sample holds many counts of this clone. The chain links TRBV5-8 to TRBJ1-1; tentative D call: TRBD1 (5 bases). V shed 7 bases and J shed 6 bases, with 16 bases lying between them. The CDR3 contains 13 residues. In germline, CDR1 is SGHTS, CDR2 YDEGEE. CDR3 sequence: CASVYLTEPEAFF. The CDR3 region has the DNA TGTGCCAGCGTCTACTTGACAGAACCTGAAGCTTTCTTT.

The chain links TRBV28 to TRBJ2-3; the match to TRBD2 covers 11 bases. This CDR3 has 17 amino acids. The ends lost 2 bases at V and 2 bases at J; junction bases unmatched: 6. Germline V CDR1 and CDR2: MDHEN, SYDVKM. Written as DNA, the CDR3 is TGTGCCAGCAGTTTAGTGGCTAGCGGGAGGCACACAGATACGCAGTATTTT. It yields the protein CASSLVASGRHTDTQYF.

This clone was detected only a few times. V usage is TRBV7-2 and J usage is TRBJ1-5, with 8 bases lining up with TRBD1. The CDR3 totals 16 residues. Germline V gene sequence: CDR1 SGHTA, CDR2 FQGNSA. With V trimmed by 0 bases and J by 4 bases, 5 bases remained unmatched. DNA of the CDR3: TGTGCCAGCAGCTTAGCGGGGACAGGAAGAAATCAGCCCCAGCATTTT. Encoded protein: CASSLAGTGRNQPQHF.

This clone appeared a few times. The CDR3 spells CASSLWTKLNTEAFF. The CDR3 DNA follows: TGTGCCAGCAGCTTGTGGACTAAACTGAACACTGAAGCTTTCTTT. The chain combines TRBV11-1 with TRBJ1-1, with D hard to call. Trimming took off 3 bases at V and 0 bases at J, with 11 bases between the two ends. Germline V gene sequence: CDR1 SGHAT, CDR2 FQDESV (reference sequence). The CDR3 has 15 amino acids.

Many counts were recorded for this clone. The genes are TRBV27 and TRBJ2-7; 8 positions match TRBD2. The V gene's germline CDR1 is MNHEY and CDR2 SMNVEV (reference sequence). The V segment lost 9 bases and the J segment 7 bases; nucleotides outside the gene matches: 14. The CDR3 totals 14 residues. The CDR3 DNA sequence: TGTGCCAGTTGGTCTAGCGCGGGAGGCAGTGAGCAGTACTTC. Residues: CASWSSAGGSEQYF.

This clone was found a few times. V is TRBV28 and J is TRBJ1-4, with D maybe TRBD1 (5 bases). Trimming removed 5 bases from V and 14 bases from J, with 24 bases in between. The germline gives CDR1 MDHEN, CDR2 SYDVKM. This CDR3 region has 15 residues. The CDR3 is CASSNPGVRPSPLFF. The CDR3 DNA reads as TGTGCCAGCAGTAACCCGGGGGTCAGGCCCTCGCCCCTGTTTTTT.